These 13 T cell receptor beta chains share one sample of origin, sequenced in a study of human T cells and chemical hapten exposure. MiXCR, run by TCRdb on the RACE reads, gives a single entry per CDR3 protein. The sample records tens of thousands of distinct CDR3 sequences, approximately 10% being singletons. The time point denotes: patch test 3, about 24 weeks after DPC sensitization. This sample's treatment: therapeutic diphenylcyclopropenone sensitization with weekly scalp DPC. Specimen: whole blood, collected in connection with sensitization to the hapten diphenylcyclopropenone (DPC). The origin of the receptors is a woman in her 30s with alopecia areata. Some clones in this sample may be carry-over from other donors' samples.

This clonotype was detected many times. This sequence joins TRBV19 and TRBJ1-5, with D possibly TRBD1 on 5 matching bases. Per germline, CDR1 LNHDA and CDR2 SQIVND (reference sequence). This CDR3 is built from 14 residues. The V end lost 5 bases, the J end lost 0 bases, and 8 bases lay between the germline ends. CDR3 nucleotides: TGTGCCAGTAGTGTGACAGCTAGCAATCAGCCCCAGCATTTT. It encodes CASSVTASNQPQHF. Full variable domain (remainder filled in from reference TRBV19 and TRBJ1-5): DGGITQSPKYLFRKEGQNVTLSCEQNLNHDAMYWYRQDPGQGLRLIYYSQIVNDFQKGDIAEGYSVSREKKESFPLTVTSAQKNPTAFYLCASSVTASNQPQHFGDGTRLSIL.

This clonotype was seen a few times. The chain couples TRBV30 to TRBJ1-1, with D unclear. The V gene's germline CDR1 is GTSNPN and CDR2 SVGIG (reference sequence). The ends were cut back, 4 bases at V and 3 bases at J, with 12 bases in the middle. CDR3 length: 13 residues. CDR3 residues: CAWMGGGYTEAFF. CDR3 nucleotides: TGTGCCTGGATGGGCGGAGGATACACTGAAGCTTTCTTT.

V is TRBV6-1 and J is TRBJ1-1; TRBD1 is a possible D gene (5 bases). The CDR3 is 13 amino acids. Germline-derived CDR1 and CDR2 are MNHNS and SASEGT. Trimming took off 1 base at V and 10 bases at J, with 13 bases between the two ends. CDR3: CASSEVRVRGAFF. DNA of the CDR3: TGTGCCAGCAGTGAAGTCAGGGTTCGGGGAGCTTTCTTT.

This clonotype has only a few counts. The chain carries TRBV5-6 and TRBJ2-5; 13 nucleotides match TRBD2. The germline gives CDR1 SGHDT, CDR2 YYEEEE. The junction had 6 bases not matched to a gene; V was cut back by 2 bases and J by 5 bases. The CDR3 spans 16 residues. CDR3 in amino acids: CASSFRTSGGRETQYF. CDR3 DNA sequence: TGTGCCAGCAGCTTTCGGACTAGCGGGGGCCGGGAGACCCAGTACTTC. The whole variable domain, remainder taken from reference TRBV5-6 and TRBJ2-5, is DAGVTQSPTHLIKTRGQQVTLRCSPKSGHDTVSWYQQALGQGPQFIFQYYEEEERQRGNFPDRFSGHQFPNYSSELNVNALLLGDSALYLCASSFRTSGGRETQYFGPGTRLLVL.

This clonotype was counted many times. The V gene is TRBV28, the J gene TRBJ1-5; D might be TRBD1 (6 bases). The length of the CDR3 is 16 residues. Per the germline V gene, CDR1 is MDHEN and CDR2 is SYDVKM. Trimming took off 5 bases at V and 2 bases at J, with 16 bases between the two ends. CDR3 protein: CASSRTGAGGNQPQHF. CDR3 in DNA: TGTGCCAGCAGTCGAACGGGGGCAGGGGGCAATCAGCCCCAGCATTTT.

The genes are TRBV5-1 and TRBJ1-2; D possibly corresponds to TRBD1 (6 bases). Germline loops: CDR1 SGHRS, CDR2 YFSETQ. The CDR3 has 14 residues. Trimming took 0 bases from V and 4 from J, leaving 10 bases between them. The CDR3 loop is CASSLGQEIYGYTF. Written as DNA, the CDR3 is TGCGCCAGCAGCTTGGGACAGGAAATCTATGGCTACACCTTC.

The chain combines TRBV7-9 with TRBJ2-5, with 7 positions matching TRBD1. From germline, CDR1 is SEHNR and CDR2 FQNEAQ (reference sequence). The CDR3 is 14 residues long. V lost 5 bases, J lost 1 base, and 4 bases stayed unmatched. DNA of the CDR3: TGTGCCAGCAGCCACGGGACAGCCCAAGAGACCCAGTACTTC. This gives the protein CASSHGTAQETQYF.

This clonotype was recorded many times. The genes are TRBV5-1 and TRBJ1-1, with TRBD1 matching 9 bases. Trimming cost V 4 bases and J 4 bases; bases outside gene matches: 5. Germline CDR1 SGHRS, CDR2 YFSETQ. CDR3 length: 14 residues. DNA for the CDR3: TGCGCCAGCAGCGCACAGGGGGCGGCCACTGAAGCTTTCTTT. This gives the protein CASSAQGAATEAFF.

This clonotype was picked up a small number of times. The CDR3 coding sequence is TGTGCCAGCAGCTTTAGTCTATCCAGGGGCCAGTACTTC. This translates into CASSFSLSRGQYF. The chain has TRBV7-9 and TRBJ2-7; weak D call: TRBD1 (6 bases). Germline CDR1 and CDR2: SEHNR and FQNEAQ (reference sequence). The CDR3 extends over 13 amino acids. V dropped 3 bases and J dropped 10 bases, with 16 bases sitting between them.

The chain joins TRBV28 to TRBJ1-2; D remains unclear. Per germline, CDR1 MDHEN and CDR2 SYDVKM. CDR3 length: 12 residues. V was clipped by 2 bases and J by 3 bases, with 4 bases between them. This chain's CDR3 is CASSLGDYGYTF. For the CDR3, the DNA is TGTGCCAGCAGTTTAGGAGACTATGGCTACACCTTC.

Note on this clonotype: A much more abundant neighbour one base away suggests this may be a read error. This chain links TRBV19 with TRBJ1-5, with a tentative D call TRBD1 (5 bases). The CDR3 loop spans 16 amino acids. Germline V gives CDR1 LNHDA, CDR2 SQIVND (reference sequence). The ends were cut back, 4 bases at V and 3 bases at J, with 16 bases in the middle. CDR3 in amino acids: CASSNQARDLNQPQHF. CDR3 DNA sequence: TGTGCCAGTAGTAACCAGGCCAGGGACCTCAATCAGCCCCAGCATTTT.

This clonotype was seen ten or more times. The genes are TRBV12-3 or TRBV12-4 and TRBJ2-5; perhaps D is TRBD1 or TRBD2 (6 bases each). CDR3 length: 14 amino acids. V lost 5 bases and J lost 2, with 12 bases in between. This CDR3 is CASSIGGGQETQYF. Written as DNA, the CDR3 is TGTGCCAGCAGTATCGGGGGCGGTCAAGAGACCCAGTACTTC.

This chain links TRBV7-2 with TRBJ1-5; D not resolved. The germline V and J ends were trimmed by 1 base and 3 bases, with 4 bases remaining between them. The CDR3 sequence is 13 residues long. The germline CDR1 and CDR2 sequences are SGHTA and FQGNSA. The CDR3 DNA follows: TGTGCCAGCAGCTTAGGCCCCAATCAGCCCCAGCATTTT. Amino acid sequence: CASSLGPNQPQHF.